The 24 T cell receptor beta chains reported below all come from one sample, sequenced in a study of radiation and T cells in renal cell carcinoma. Clones were read by immunoSEQ multiplex PCR, and TCRdb kept only the in-frame ones, dropping some. The sample has about 59,000 clones; 78% are singletons. As to time point: baseline pretreatment blood. Treatment: 15 Gy SBRT to primary tumor, nephrectomy 4 weeks later. Sequenced here: blood, sampled from a patient whose treatment included radiotherapy and nephrectomy. These receptor sequences come from a man in his 60s with renal cell carcinoma.

Only a few counts were recorded for this clone. V is TRBV7-8 and J is TRBJ1-2; D is perhaps TRBD1 (5 bases). The CDR3 spans 17 residues. V shed 4 bases and J shed 4 bases, with 22 bases lying between them. The V gene's germline CDR1 is SGHVS and CDR2 FQNEAQ. The CDR3 loop is CASSSTPIDRPFYGYTF. As DNA, the CDR3 is TGTGCCAGCAGCTCCACCCCGATTGACAGACCTTTCTATGGCTACACCTTC.

J is TRBJ1-1 and V is TRBV2; D gene ambiguous. Germline V lookup: CDR1 SNHLY, CDR2 FYNNEI. V was cut by 5 bases and J by 0 bases, with 7 bases left in between. CDR3 length: 13 residues. Here the CDR3 DNA reads TGTGCCAGCAGTCCCGGGGTGAACACTGAAGCTTTCTTT. Translating it yields CASSPGVNTEAFF.

A remark on this clone: This same CDR3 is encoded by further DNA sequences in the sample. CDR3 nucleotide sequence: TGTGCCATCAGTGAAAGCCGCGATCAGCCCCAGCATTTT. Protein sequence: CAISESRDQPQHF. V and J are TRBV10-3 and TRBJ1-5, with no clear D. The CDR3 totals 13 residues. V lost 3 bases to trimming and J lost 5 bases, with 8 bases between them. The germline CDR1 and CDR2 sequences are ENHRY and SYGVKD.

The chain uses TRBV30 and TRBJ2-2, with TRBD1 matching 11 bases. Germline CDR1 and CDR2: GTSNPN and SVGIG (reference sequence). J was trimmed by 5 bases and V by 5 bases; bases with no gene match: 4. The CDR3 has 14 amino acids. Written as DNA, the CDR3 is TGTGCCTGGGCCGGGACAGGGGGAACCGGGGAGCTGTTTTTT. Translating gives CAWAGTGGTGELFF.

This clone was observed a handful of times. The chain is built from TRBV19 and TRBJ1-1; perhaps TRBD1 as D (6 bases). Germline CDR1 is LNHDA and CDR2 is SQIVND (reference sequence). V was cut by 4 bases and J by 1 base, with 7 bases left in between. The CDR3 is made up of 13 amino acids. CDR3 residues: CASSKDRNTEAFF. CDR3 DNA: TGTGCCAGTAGTAAGGACAGGAACACTGAAGCTTTCTTT.

The chain uses TRBV5-4 and TRBJ2-6; no definite D call. Germline V gene lookup returns CDR1 SGHNT and CDR2 YYREEE (reference sequence). This CDR3 spans 13 amino acids. The ends were cut back, 4 bases at V and 6 bases at J, with 8 bases in the middle. The CDR3 sequence is CASSGSEANVLTF. As DNA, the CDR3 is TGTGCCAGCAGCGGATCAGAGGCCAACGTCCTGACTTTC. The full variable domain, its missing parts supplied by reference TRBV5-4 and TRBJ2-6, is ETGVTQSPTHLIKTRGQQVTLRCSSQSGHNTVSWYQQALGQGPQFIFQYYREEENGRGNFPPRFSGLQFPNYSSELNVNALELDDSALYLCASSGSEANVLTFGAGSRLTVL.

This chain links TRBV7-3 with TRBJ1-1; 8 nucleotides match TRBD1. The CDR3 runs 15 residues. Germline trimming cut 0 bases from V and 4 bases from J; bases unmatched to any gene: 4. Germline loops: CDR1 SGHTA, CDR2 FQGTGA. The chain's CDR3 is CASSLTRDRTTEAFF. The CDR3 coding sequence is TGTGCCAGCAGCTTAACGAGGGACAGGACCACTGAAGCTTTCTTT.

This clone was seen more than once but under ten times. The chain is built from TRBV30 and TRBJ1-5, with D unresolved. Germline CDR1 GTSNPN, CDR2 SVGIG (reference sequence). The CDR3 has 13 residues. Trimming took off 5 bases at V and 3 bases at J, with 11 bases between the two ends. The CDR3 DNA reads as TGTGCCTGGTCCCCTGCATCCAATCAGCCCCAGCATTTT. Translation: CAWSPASNQPQHF.

The chain recombines TRBV7-3 with TRBJ1-1; tentatively, D is TRBD1 (5 bases). The V end was cut by 4 bases, the J end by 4 bases, with 13 bases between. CDR1 SGHTA and CDR2 FQGTGA come from the germline V gene. The CDR3 length is 14 residues. The CDR3 nucleotides are TGTGCCAGCAGCTCATCAGGGTCGGGCACTGAAGCTTTCTTT. Protein product: CASSSSGSGTEAFF.

Of note for this clone: The same CDR3 is also encoded by other DNA sequences in this sample. V and J are TRBV7-9 and TRBJ2-7; D not resolved. V lost 2 bases to trimming and J lost 1 base, with 6 bases between them. Germline V gene sequence: CDR1 SEHNR, CDR2 FQNEAQ (reference sequence). This CDR3 spans 13 amino acids. CDR3 in DNA: TGTGCCAGCAGCTTACCCGGATCCTACGAGCAGTACTTC. The encoded protein is CASSLPGSYEQYF.

The chain has TRBV30 and TRBJ2-7; no clear D. The germline CDR1 and CDR2 sequences are GTSNPN and SVGIG (reference sequence). The CDR3 contains 11 residues. Between the trimmed V and J ends, which lost 1 base and 4 bases, there was a span of 5 bases. The CDR3 sequence is CAWSAGYEQYV. In nucleotides, the CDR3 is TGTGCCTGGAGTGCAGGATACGAGCAGTACGTC.

This chain connects TRBV5-1 to TRBJ2-1; 7 bases map to TRBD2. Germline V gene data show CDR1 as SGHRS and CDR2 as YFSETQ. The length of the CDR3 is 14 residues. V was pared by 3 bases and J by 9 bases, with 9 bases of the junction left unmatched. As DNA, the CDR3 is TGCGCCAGCAGCTCGACCACGTCTAGCGGTGAGCAGTTCTTC. It is translated as CASSSTTSSGEQFF.

The rearrangement uses TRBV10-1 and TRBJ1-1; D perhaps matches TRBD1 (5 bases). The V gene lost 4 bases and the J gene lost 5 bases, with 14 bases spanning the gap. CDR3 size: 14 residues. Per germline, CDR1 WNHNN and CDR2 SYGVQD (reference sequence). CDR3: CASSVEGFGTEAFF. In nucleotides, the CDR3 is TGCGCCAGCAGTGTTGAGGGGTTCGGAACTGAAGCTTTCTTT.

CDR3 sequence reads: CASSQVKGSLGTDTQYF. The CDR3 nucleotides are TGTGCCAGCAGCCAAGTTAAAGGTTCCTTGGGCACAGATACGCAGTATTTT. The chain carries TRBV14 and TRBJ2-3; D gene ambiguous. Germline assignment: CDR1 SGHDN and CDR2 FVKESK. Trimming left V 1 base short and J 1 base short, with 15 bases between. This CDR3 is built from 17 residues.

The V call is TRBV14, the J call TRBJ2-5; D gene unclear. The CDR3 loop spans 15 amino acids. Per germline, CDR1 SGHDN and CDR2 FVKESK. Trimming removed 1 base from V and 4 bases from J, with 13 bases in between. CDR3 sequence: CASSQVASMGETQYF. The CDR3 bases are TGTGCCAGCAGCCAAGTCGCCTCTATGGGAGAGACCCAGTACTTC.

In this sample, this clone turned up a few times. J is TRBJ2-3 and V is TRBV6-4, with 13 bases that match TRBD2. Germline trimming cut 4 bases from V and 4 bases from J; bases unmatched to any gene: 2. Germline V gives CDR1 MRHNA, CDR2 SNTAGT. This CDR3 spans 15 amino acids. CDR3 in DNA: TGTGCCAGCAGTGTGGGACTAGCGGGATCAGATACGCAGTATTTT. This codes for CASSVGLAGSDTQYF.

V usage is TRBV15 and J usage is TRBJ2-5; D remains unclear. V shed 1 base and J shed 3 bases, with 12 bases lying between them. This CDR3 region has 15 residues. The V gene's germline CDR1 is LNHNV and CDR2 YYDKDF (reference sequence). In DNA, the CDR3 is TGTGCCACCAGCAGAGGCGGCAGAGGAGAAGAGACCCAGTACTTC. As protein: CATSRGGRGEETQYF.

J is TRBJ2-7 and V is TRBV5-6; 8 nucleotides line up with TRBD1. Trimming cost V 7 bases and J 5 bases; bases outside gene matches: 11. The CDR3 is 14 residues long. Germline V lookup: CDR1 SGHDT, CDR2 YYEEEE. The CDR3 region is CASFLDQGADEQYF. The CDR3 DNA follows: TGTGCCAGCTTCCTGGATCAGGGGGCTGACGAGCAGTACTTC. Looking up the rest from reference TRBV5-6 and TRBJ2-7 gives the full variable domain: DAGVTQSPTHLIKTRGQQVTLRCSPKSGHDTVSWYQQALGQGPQFIFQYYEEEERQRGNFPDRFSGHQFPNYSSELNVNALLLGDSALYLCASFLDQGADEQYFGPGTRLTVT.

V is TRBV5-1 and J is TRBJ2-5; either TRBD1 or TRBD2 may supply D (5 bases each). Deletions cut 6 bases from V and 5 bases from J, with 23 bases between. CDR3 length: 16 residues. Germline V gives CDR1 SGHRS, CDR2 YFSETQ. The CDR3 DNA sequence: TGCGCCAGCATCACAGCGGAGCAGGGTGTAACGGAGACCCAGTACTTC. Amino acid sequence: CASITAEQGVTETQYF.

V usage is TRBV10-3 and J usage is TRBJ2-1; 8 positions match TRBD2. The CDR3 contains 14 residues. Germline lookup yields CDR1 ENHRY and CDR2 SYGVKD. The ends lost 0 bases at V and 13 bases at J; junction bases unmatched: 8. The CDR3 spells CAISESELAGVQFF. Written as DNA, the CDR3 is TGTGCCATCAGTGAGTCTGAGCTAGCGGGTGTCCAGTTCTTC.

This clone was seen a handful of times. The chain employs TRBV25-1 and TRBJ2-3, with TRBD1 matching over 7 bases. This CDR3 is 13 amino acids long. The germline V gene encodes CDR1 MGHDK and CDR2 SYGVNS. V lost 5 bases, J lost 1 base, and 0 bases stayed unmatched. CDR3 protein: CASSQGGTDTQYF. For the CDR3, the DNA is TGTGCCAGCAGTCAGGGGGGCACAGATACGCAGTATTTT. Full variable domain (outside the CDR3, taken from reference TRBV25-1 and TRBJ2-3): EADIYQTPRYLVIGTGKKITLECSQTMGHDKMYWYQQDPGMELHLIHYSYGVNSTEKGDLSSESTVSRIRTEHFPLTLESARPSHTSQYLCASSQGGTDTQYFGPGTRLTVL.

As regards this clone: Other DNA sequences from this sample encode an identical CDR3 as well. The chain joins TRBV7-2 to TRBJ1-1, with unresolved D. CDR1 is SGHTA, CDR2 FQGNSA, per germline. V was shortened by 3 bases and J by 1 base, with 6 bases between the two germline ends. This CDR3 region has 13 residues. CDR3 coding DNA: TGTGCCAGCAGCTTCGATGGGAACACTGAAGCTTTCTTT. It encodes CASSFDGNTEAFF.

The chain recombines TRBV18 with TRBJ1-1, with D possibly TRBD1 on 5 matching bases. The CDR3 sequence is 12 residues long. CDR1 is KGHSH, CDR2 LQKENI, per germline. Deletions cut 0 bases from V and 7 bases from J, with 6 bases between. Here the CDR3 reads CASSPPRGEAFF. The CDR3 DNA reads as TGTGCCAGCTCACCACCGAGGGGTGAAGCTTTCTTT.

The chain links TRBV7-9 to TRBJ2-3; D possibly corresponds to TRBD1 (7 bases). Trimming left V 2 bases short and J 5 bases short, with 8 bases between. This CDR3 region has 13 residues. CDR1 is SEHNR and CDR2 is FQNEAQ in the germline V gene (reference sequence). The CDR3 bases are TGTGCCAGCAGCTTACAGGGGGGAGATACGCAGTATTTT. As protein: CASSLQGGDTQYF.